This is a list of T cell receptor beta chains from one sample in a study of T cell repertoires in cytomegalovirus infection. MiXCR, run by TCRdb on the reads, gives a single entry per CDR3 protein. The sample has about 130,000 distinct CDR3 sequences; 20% to 30% are singletons. The antigens these receptors bind are not known. Input material: PBMCs, sequenced either directly or after in vitro stimulation (not recorded which). These receptors were collected from a human donor in good health (CMV status not recorded). Some clones in this sample may be carry-over from other donors' samples. The CDR3 runs from the conserved cysteine through the conserved F or W. The D gene is left open where the match is weak. Clone sizes are given selectively: once, few, many, or a class where the clone is expanded.

V,D,J,length,size,DNA,CDR3
TRBV7-9,TRBD1,TRBJ1-5,14,few,TGTCCCCGAGGGAGGGGGCCCGGCAATCAGCCCCAGCATTTT,CPRGRGPGNQPQHF
TRBV6-5,-,TRBJ2-3,14,few,TGTGCCAGCAGTTACACGAACCAGGGGGATACGCAGTATTTT,CASSYTNQGDTQYF
TRBV6-5,-,TRBJ2-7,13,-,TGTGCCAGCAGCCCCCCCGGGATAGGCGAGCAGTACTTC,CASSPPGIGEQYF
TRBV11-2,-,TRBJ2-1,15,-,TGTGCCAGCAGCCCGGGCGCCAGCTCCTACAATGAGCAGTTCTTC,CASSPGASSYNEQFF
TRBV7-8,-,TRBJ2-3,14,few,TGTGCCAGCAGCTTAGGAGTTAGCACAGATACGCAGTATTTT,CASSLGVSTDTQYF
TRBV10-2,-,TRBJ1-2,12,-,-,CASILEDYGYTF
TRBV7-6,TRBD2,TRBJ2-1,16,-,TGTGCCAGCAGCCTGGGACTAGCGGGAGGCCCCAATGAGCAGTTCTTC,CASSLGLAGGPNEQFF
TRBV7-2,-,TRBJ2-5,15,many,TGTGCCAGCAGCGGACTACCTCAGGGGGGAGAGACCCAGTACTTC,CASSGLPQGGETQYF
TRBV15,TRBD1,TRBJ1-2,13,-,TGTGCCACCAGCAGGGACAGGGTCCCTGGCTACACCTTC,CATSRDRVPGYTF
TRBV29-1,TRBD1,TRBJ1-5,13,few,TGCAGCGTCCTGGACAGGGGTAATCAGCCCCAGCATTTT,CSVLDRGNQPQHF
TRBV30,-,TRBJ2-1,11,few,TGTGGATCCGCGGCCTACAATGAGCAGTTCTTC,CGSAAYNEQFF
TRBV10-3,TRBD2,TRBJ2-1,17,few,TGTGCCATCAATCAGGGACTAGCGGGAGGGCCGAGGAATGAGCAGTTCTTC,CAINQGLAGGPRNEQFF
TRBV12-3/TRBV12-4,TRBD2,TRBJ2-1,16,many,TGTGCCAGCAGGACCTTAACTAGCGGGAGCTATAATGAGCAGTTCTTC,CASRTLTSGSYNEQFF
TRBV6-6,TRBD2,TRBJ2-1,16,few,TGTGCCAGCAGTTACTCGGGAGGGGCGACCTACAATGAGCAGTTCTTC,CASSYSGGATYNEQFF
TRBV7-6,-,TRBJ1-3,15,few,TGTGCCAGCAGCTCCCCATGGATTTCTGGAAACACCATATATTTT,CASSSPWISGNTIYF